Following are 18 T cell receptor beta chains from one sample sequenced in a study of shared clonotypes between healthy human individuals. Measured with immunoSEQ multiplex PCR; TCRdb has only the in-frame clones, and not every one. The table lists around 720,000 clones, about 80% of them singletons. The sample consisted of memory CD4+ T cells sorted from blood. Stated subset: CD45RA-negative fraction. These receptors came from a woman in her thirties in good health.

This clone came up a few times. The chain joins TRBV6-5 to TRBJ1-2; TRBD1 matches 7 bases. Germline V gives CDR1 MNHEY, CDR2 SVGAGI. There are 14 residues in the CDR3. The J segment lost 5 bases and the V segment lost 0 bases, leaving 3 bases of the junction unmatched. The CDR3 DNA reads as TGTGCCAGCAGTTACTCGACCAGGGGGTATGGCTACACCTTC. Protein product: CASSYSTRGYGYTF.

The table lists this clone with a few counts. The chain uses TRBV27 and TRBJ2-7; 9 positions agree with TRBD2. The CDR3 is made up of 15 amino acids. Losses at the gene ends were 6 bases for V and 3 bases for J; bases not matched to a gene: 9. Germline-derived CDR1 and CDR2 are MNHEY and SMNVEV (reference sequence). The CDR3 is CASRPGLANYYEQYF. Written as DNA, the CDR3 is TGTGCCAGCAGACCGGGACTAGCAAATTACTACGAGCAGTACTTC.

The chain combines TRBV19 with TRBJ1-5, with 9 bases that match TRBD1. There are 15 residues in the CDR3. V lost 5 bases to trimming and J lost 5 bases; unmatched junction nucleotides: 7. CDR1 and CDR2 (germline): LNHDA, SQIVND (reference sequence). Here the CDR3 reads CASSGTGGAYQPQHF. The CDR3 nucleotides are TGTGCCAGTAGTGGAACAGGGGGCGCTTATCAGCCCCAGCATTTT.

This chain connects TRBV27 to TRBJ1-1; no definite D call. Trimming took off 4 bases at V and 4 bases at J, with 10 bases between the two ends. The CDR3 contains 13 residues. Germline V gene sequence: CDR1 MNHEY, CDR2 SMNVEV (reference sequence). CDR3 in amino acids: CASSYRGSTEAFF. CDR3 coding DNA: TGTGCCAGCAGTTATCGCGGCTCCACTGAAGCTTTCTTT.

This clone was seen a handful of times. This chain joins TRBV10-3 and TRBJ1-5; D not certain. CDR1 ENHRY and CDR2 SYGVKD come from the germline V gene. The CDR3 is 16 amino acids. V lost 2 bases and J 4 bases, leaving 15 bases between the germline ends. The CDR3 DNA sequence: TGTGCCATCAGTGAGGAGGCAGGACCTTCAAATCAGCCCCAGCATTTT. Translating it yields CAISEEAGPSNQPQHF.

Ten or more counts support this clone. The chain combines TRBV2 with TRBJ2-7; a weak D match, TRBD1 (5 bases). Germline CDR1 is SNHLY and CDR2 is FYNNEI. The V end was cut by 3 bases, the J end by 3 bases, with 15 bases between. The CDR3 has 15 residues. CDR3 sequence: CASSELGVQIYEQYF. CDR3 sequence (DNA): TGTGCCAGCAGTGAGTTAGGGGTACAAATCTACGAGCAGTACTTC. Supplemented by reference TRBV2 and TRBJ2-7, the full variable domain reads EPEVTQTPSHQVTQMGQEVILRCVPISNHLYFYWYRQILGQKVEFLVSFYNNEISEKSEIFDDQFSVERPDGSNFTLKIRSTKLEDSAMYFCASSELGVQIYEQYFGPGTRLTVT.

This clone was detected once. The chain is built from TRBV2 and TRBJ2-3; TRBD2 aligns across 9 bases. Per the germline V gene, CDR1 is SNHLY and CDR2 is FYNNEI. The junction had 9 bases not matched to a gene; V was cut back by 6 bases and J by 2 bases. The CDR3 loop spans 16 amino acids. The CDR3 here is CASSHVTSGNTDTQYF. CDR3 bases: TGTGCCAGCAGCCATGTGACTAGCGGAAACACAGATACGCAGTATTTT.

This CDR3 is CASRVTMNTEAFF. The DNA of the CDR3 is TGTGCCAGCAGGGTTACCATGAACACTGAAGCTTTCTTT. The chain has TRBV28 and TRBJ1-1; no firm D call. V lost 6 bases and J 0 bases, leaving 8 bases between the germline ends. This CDR3 spans 13 amino acids. In germline, CDR1 is MDHEN, CDR2 SYDVKM.

The J gene is TRBJ2-7, the V gene TRBV19; D may match TRBD1 or TRBD2 (5 bases each). This CDR3 has 15 residues. Germline V gene lookup returns CDR1 LNHDA and CDR2 SQIVND (reference sequence). V lost 4 bases and J 0 bases, leaving 13 bases between the germline ends. The CDR3 is CASSNRPGTSYEQYF. For the CDR3, the DNA is TGTGCCAGTAGTAATAGACCGGGGACCTCCTACGAGCAGTACTTC.

This clone is a singleton in its sample. V and J are TRBV7-2 and TRBJ1-2; 11 nucleotides align to TRBD1. From germline, CDR1 is SGHTA and CDR2 FQGNSA. CDR3 length: 16 amino acids. The V gene end was trimmed by 2 bases and the J gene end by 1 base; junction bases not matched to a gene: 3. The CDR3 sequence: CASSLLGTGGNYGYTF. The CDR3 DNA follows: TGTGCCAGCAGCTTACTAGGGACAGGGGGTAACTATGGCTACACCTTC.

The chain recombines TRBV16 with TRBJ2-2, with unresolved D. The CDR3 loop spans 13 amino acids. Trimming stripped 6 bases from V and 4 bases from J, with 9 bases between. Germline values: CDR1 KGHSY, CDR2 FQNENV. The CDR3 region is CASSTTATGELFF. CDR3 DNA: TGTGCCAGCAGTACAACCGCCACCGGGGAGCTGTTTTTT.

This clone was counted a few times. This chain uses TRBV10-1 with TRBJ2-5, with D perhaps matching TRBD1 (6 bases). The CDR3 sequence is 18 residues long. Germline V gene lookup returns CDR1 WNHNN and CDR2 SYGVQD (reference sequence). V was shortened by 3 bases and J by 0 bases, with 20 bases between the two germline ends. DNA for the CDR3: TGCGCCAGCAGTGATTTGGAGTGGGACAAGATGTACCAAGAGACCCAGTACTTC. Residues: CASSDLEWDKMYQETQYF.

The V gene is TRBV5-6, the J gene TRBJ2-1; no clear D. In germline, CDR1 is SGHDT, CDR2 YYEEEE. The V end was cut by 3 bases, the J end by 9 bases, with 7 bases between. The CDR3 is 11 residues long. CDR3 sequence: CASSSTIEQFF. The CDR3 nucleotides are TGTGCCAGCAGCTCGACAATTGAGCAGTTCTTC.

A few counts support this clone. The CDR3 protein is CASNRDSYGYTF. CDR3 DNA: TGTGCCAGCAACCGGGACAGCTATGGCTACACCTTC. The gene calls are TRBV6-1 and TRBJ1-2, with TRBD1 matching 7 bases. Germline trimming cut 7 bases from V and 4 bases from J; bases unmatched to any gene: 3. The CDR3 contains 12 residues. The V gene's germline CDR1 is MNHNS and CDR2 SASEGT.

The chain recombines TRBV19 with TRBJ2-7, with D perhaps TRBD2 (5 bases). Germline CDR1 LNHDA, CDR2 SQIVND (reference sequence). V lost 5 bases and J lost 7, with 9 bases in between. The CDR3 contains 11 residues. The CDR3 DNA reads as TGTGCCAGTAGTCCGGGGTGGGAGCAGTACTTC. This codes for CASSPGWEQYF.

The chain combines TRBV27 with TRBJ2-2; no clear D gene. The ends were cut back, 7 bases at V and 4 bases at J, with 16 bases in the middle. Germline CDR1 MNHEY, CDR2 SMNVEV (reference sequence). This CDR3 contains 15 residues. As DNA, the CDR3 is TGTGCCAGCACTATTTCCGCTTTAGGCACCGGGGAGCTGTTTTTT. Translated: CASTISALGTGELFF.

This chain connects TRBV7-3 to TRBJ2-1; 9 positions match TRBD1. Per the germline V gene, CDR1 is SGHTA and CDR2 is FQGTGA. This CDR3 is built from 15 residues. J lost 7 bases, V lost 4 bases, and 8 bases had no gene match. The CDR3 sequence: CASSSGTGIINEQFF. The CDR3, as DNA: TGTGCCAGCAGCTCCGGGACAGGGATAATTAATGAGCAGTTCTTC.

The V gene is TRBV11-2, the J gene TRBJ1-2, with a weak D call TRBD1 (6 bases). Trimming shortened V by 6 bases and J by 0 bases, and 14 bases separated the two germline ends. Germline V gene data show CDR1 as SGHAT and CDR2 as FQNNGV. The CDR3 consists of 15 residues. CDR3 coding DNA: TGTGCCAGCAGTCTTGCAGGGGCTTCTAACTATGGCTACACCTTC. Protein sequence: CASSLAGASNYGYTF.